This T cell receptor beta chain was observed in a study of CD8 T cells in Susac syndrome. An amount of RNA that ranged from roughly 0.45 to 1 ug was reverse transcribed with random hexamers. From the immunoSEQ multiplex PCR reads, TCRdb called clonotypes with MiXCR, one entry per CDR3 protein. Among around 200,000 distinct CDR3 sequences listed, 95% were seen once. The sample holds one count of this clonotype. TEMRA cells were FACS-enriched, with CD8+ and CD4+ T cells isolated negatively. Trimming shortened V by 1 base and J by 6 bases, and 7 bases separated the two germline ends. The CDR3 is 13 residues long. Germline values: CDR1 LNHDA, CDR2 SQIVND (reference sequence).

The specimen sequenced was CD4+ T cells from PBMCs. The TCR was taken from a human donor in good health. The chain carries TRBV19 and TRBJ2-1, with D unresolved. The CDR3 DNA follows: TGTGCCAGTAGTATAGCCGGGTTCAATGAGCAGTTCTTC. Its translation: CASSIAGFNEQFF. The full variable domain, its missing parts supplied by reference TRBV19 and TRBJ2-1, is DGGITQSPKYLFRKEGQNVTLSCEQNLNHDAMYWYRQDPGQGLRLIYYSQIVNDFQKGDIAEGYSVSREKKESFPLTVTSAQKNPTAFYLCASSIAGFNEQFFGPGTRLTVL.